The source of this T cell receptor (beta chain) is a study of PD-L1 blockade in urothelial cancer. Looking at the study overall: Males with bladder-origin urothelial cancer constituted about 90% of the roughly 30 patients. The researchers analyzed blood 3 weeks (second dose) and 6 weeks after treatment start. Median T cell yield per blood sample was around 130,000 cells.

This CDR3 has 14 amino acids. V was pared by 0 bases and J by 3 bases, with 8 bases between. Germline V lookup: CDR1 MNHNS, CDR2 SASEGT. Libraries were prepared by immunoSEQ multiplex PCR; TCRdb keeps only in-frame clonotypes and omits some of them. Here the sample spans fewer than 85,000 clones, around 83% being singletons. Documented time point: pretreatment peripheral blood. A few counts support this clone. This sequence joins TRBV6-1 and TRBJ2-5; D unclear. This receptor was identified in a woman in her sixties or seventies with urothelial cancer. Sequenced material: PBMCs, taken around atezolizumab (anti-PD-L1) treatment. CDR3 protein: CASSEAPVEETQYF. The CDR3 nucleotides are TGTGCCAGCAGTGAAGCCCCAGTTGAAGAGACCCAGTACTTC.